The 3 T cell receptor beta chains reported below all come from one sample, sequenced in a study of PD-1 blockade in classical Hodgkin lymphoma. Each patient's relapse followed autologous stem cell transplantation, and brentuximab vedotin exposure varied. Generated by immunoSEQ multiplex PCR, the TCRdb table keeps only in-frame clones and is missing some. This table has 14,000 or so clones, more than 65% appearing once. This sample comprised peripheral blood mononuclear cells (PBMCs), obtained at baseline. The origin of the receptors is a human donor with classical Hodgkin lymphoma.

The V call is TRBV11-2, the J call TRBJ2-3; D remains ambiguous. CDR1 and CDR2 (germline): SGHAT, FQNNGV. With 1 base removed from V and 0 bases from J, the gap between germline ends came to 8 bases. This CDR3 comprises 15 residues. CDR3 DNA: TGTGCCAGCAGCTTAGTTACAGCCAGCACAGATACGCAGTATTTT. It codes for CASSLVTASTDTQYF. Full variable domain (outside the CDR3, taken from reference TRBV11-2 and TRBJ2-3): EAGVAQSPRYKIIEKRQSVAFWCNPISGHATLYWYQQILGQGPKLLIQFQNNGVVDDSQLPKDRFSAERLKGVDSTLKIQPAKLEDSAVYLCASSLVTASTDTQYFGPGTRLTVL.

J is TRBJ2-2 and V is TRBV6-4, with a weak D call TRBD2 (6 bases). V was pared by 4 bases and J by 0 bases, with 12 bases between. Germline V CDR1 and CDR2: MRHNA, SNTAGT. CDR3 length: 16 residues. This CDR3 reads CASSVEGGPNTGELFF. CDR3 DNA sequence: TGTGCCAGCAGTGTAGAGGGAGGCCCGAACACCGGGGAGCTGTTTTTT.

The chain combines TRBV5-1 with TRBJ1-1; 9 nucleotides match TRBD1. CDR3 length: 15 amino acids. The ends lost 6 bases at V and 1 base at J; junction bases unmatched: 7. Germline-derived CDR1 and CDR2 are SGHRS and YFSETQ. The chain's CDR3 is CASNGQGIQNTEAFF. In DNA, the CDR3 is TGCGCCAGCAATGGACAGGGGATTCAGAACACTGAAGCTTTCTTT. The full variable domain, completed using reference TRBV5-1 and TRBJ1-1, is KAGVTQTPRYLIKTRGQQVTLSCSPISGHRSVSWYQQTPGQGLQFLFEYFSETQRNKGNFPGRFSGRQFSNSRSEMNVSTLELGDSALYLCASNGQGIQNTEAFFGQGTRLTVV.